This T cell receptor (beta chain) was captured in a study of cytomegalovirus exposure and HLA in healthy donors. Study results and limitations: Listed as cytomegalovirus-associated were 150 or so TCR beta chains.

PCR primers comprised 60 Vbeta and 13 Jbeta primers. Only in-frame clones appear in the TCRdb table, and some are missing; sequencing was by immunoSEQ multiplex PCR. The sample lists around 100,000 clones; over 65% were seen once. V gave up 4 bases and J gave up 2 bases; unmatched junction bases: 9. Germline lookup yields CDR1 SGDLS and CDR2 YYNGEE. There are 16 residues in the CDR3. This clone has just one count. The target antigen is unknown. Despite likely unrecorded immune exposures, the donors were nominally healthy at the time of sampling. The sequence was collected from a man under 40 in good health and CMV-seronegative. The chain recombines TRBV9 with TRBJ1-3, with TRBD1 identical over 7 bases. The sequenced sample was PBMCs. The CDR3 DNA reads TGTGCCAGCAGCCTTGACTCGGGACAGACTGGAAACACCATATATTTT. This sequence encodes CASSLDSGQTGNTIYF.